This TCR beta chain emerged from a study of blood T cells in healthy people across ages. PCR was performed a second time for roughly 6 to 12 cycles using a sample-barcoded 5' primer and a J-beta primer mix. TCRdb reanalysed the 5' RACE reads using MiXCR and keeps one entry per CDR3 protein. The sample holds just over 800,000 distinct CDR3 sequences; 60% to 80% are singletons and the top ten take 28%. CDR1 and CDR2 from the germline V gene are DFQATT and SNEGSKA (reference sequence). V lost 3 bases to trimming and J lost 8 bases, with 8 bases between them. The CDR3 runs to 11 residues. The chain links TRBV20-1 to TRBJ2-4; unclear D gene. This TCR came from a man aged 30 to 45 in good health. The sequenced sample consisted of blood. The CDR3 DNA sequence: TGCAGTGCTAGTCAGAGGTACATTCAGTACTTC. Its translation: CSASQRYIQYF.